This TCR beta chain derives from a study of blood T cell repertoires in COVID-19. Looking at the study overall: Spain, Italy and the United States supplied samples that represented acute and convalescent COVID-19. In each case, the material was cDNA or gDNA derived from T cells, B-cell-depleted T cells, or PBMCs.

The data were produced by immunoSEQ multiplex PCR, yet TCRdb's version contains in-frame clones alone and is incomplete. The sample has about 42,000 clones; 70% to 90% are singletons. The germline gives CDR1 LNHDA, CDR2 SQIVND (reference sequence). Trimming removed 4 bases from V and 5 bases from J; junction bases left unmatched: 3. There are 13 residues in the CDR3. The source of this sequence is a woman aged 70-85 years in a cohort sampled during active COVID-19. Sequences were obtained from peripheral blood. The chain is built from TRBV19 and TRBJ2-5, with 8 bases identical to TRBD1. CDR3 nucleotides: TGTGCCAGTAGTACGACAGGGGTGGAGACCCAGTACTTC. Protein product: CASSTTGVETQYF.